The clone carrying this T cell receptor beta chain was counted between two and nine times. Antigen unknown. Germline V gene sequence: CDR1 SGHTA, CDR2 FQGNSA. V gave up 3 bases and J gave up 0 bases, with 11 bases separating them. The CDR3 sequence is 16 residues long. Healthy bone marrow donors made up the donors. This entry comes from a study of cytomegalovirus exposure and HLA in healthy donors. Whole-study findings and limits: Associated with HLA alleles at 0.05 false discovery rate in a later analysis were over 15,000 TCR beta sequences.

Use of 60 Vbeta and 13 Jbeta primers characterized the PCR. Profiled with immunoSEQ multiplex PCR; TCRdb holds only in-frame clones, not every one. In the table there are 150,000 to 200,000 clones, around four fifths of which are singletons. V is TRBV7-2 and J is TRBJ2-2; D gene uncertain. The source of this sequence is a man in his late teens or twenties in good health and CMV-seropositive. Sequencing was carried out using PBMCs. CDR3 bases: TGTGCCAGCAGCTTCCTTGGAGCCGCGAACACCGGGGAGCTGTTTTTT. This sequence encodes CASSFLGAANTGELFF. Drawing the rest from reference TRBV7-2 and TRBJ2-2, the complete variable domain is GAGVSQSPSNKVTEKGKDVELRCDPISGHTALYWYRQSLGQGLEFLIYFQGNSAPDKSGLPSDRFSAERTGGSVSTLTIQRTQQEDSAVYLCASSFLGAANTGELFFGEGSRLTVL.